The entry below describes one T cell receptor beta chain. This sample was taken from a study of shared clonotypes between healthy human individuals. CDR1 and CDR2 (germline): SGHTA, FQGNSA. This CDR3 comprises 14 residues. Trimming took off 5 bases at V and 14 bases at J, with 23 bases between the two ends. Produced via immunoSEQ multiplex PCR; TCRdb's table is partial and in-frame only. The sample lists about 1.5 million clones, around 98% occurring once. The receptor was isolated from a man aged 25 to 40 in good health. The chain links TRBV7-2 to TRBJ2-3; D possibly corresponds to TRBD1 (6 bases). The material sequenced was naive CD4+ T cells sorted from blood. Subset specified: CD45RA+ positively selected. CDR3: CASSPPARTARAYF. In nucleotides, the CDR3 is TGTGCCAGCAGCCCCCCCGCCCGGACAGCTAGAGCGTATTTT.